A single sample is the source of the 16 T cell receptor beta chains below, sequenced in a study of regulatory T cells in long-lasting Graves disease. Stated time point: newly diagnosed GD, antithyroid drugs for less than 3 months. Researchers made the TCR library from RNA that was extracted from PBMCs. Sequencing libraries for TCR beta were prepared with iRepertoire HTBI primers and Arm-PCR of CDR3 regions. One entry per CDR3 protein, called by TCRdb with MiXCR from the multiplex PCR reads. Among a few hundred thousand distinct CDR3 sequences, 16% were seen once, and the ten largest hold 25% to 30%. These data were also filed under a second study, of T cells in Graves' hyperthyroidism and ophthalmopathy.

Sequenced material: peripheral blood mononuclear cells (PBMCs), taken at new diagnosis, from a patient treated with antithyroid drugs. The receptors were sampled from a man aged 40-50 years with Graves disease.

The chain uses TRBV9 and TRBJ1-5, with 10 bases that match TRBD1. J gave up 8 bases and V 0 bases, and 2 bases lay outside the gene matches. CDR1 and CDR2 (germline): SGDLS, YYNGEE. The CDR3 is 14 amino acids. The DNA for the CDR3 is TGTGCCAGCAGCGTAGTGGGGACAGGGGAGCCCCAGCATTTT. Translated: CASSVVGTGEPQHF. The entire variable domain, with the rest obtained from reference TRBV9 and TRBJ1-5, is as follows: DSGVTQTPKHLITATGQRVTLRCSPRSGDLSVYWYQQSLDQGLQFLIQYYNGEERAKGNILERFSAQQFPDLHSELNLSSLELGDSALYFCASSVVGTGEPQHFGDGTRLSIL.

In this sample, this clonotype turned up many times. The chain couples TRBV2 to TRBJ2-5; 7 bases align to TRBD2. V dropped 7 bases and J dropped 6; count of bases not matched to a gene: 8. The CDR3 is made up of 13 amino acids. Germline lookup yields CDR1 SNHLY and CDR2 FYNNEI. DNA for the CDR3: TGTGCCAGCAACCAGCGGGACGTGAAGACCCAGTACTTC. Its protein is CASNQRDVKTQYF.

This clonotype was recorded many times. The rearrangement links TRBV7-3 to TRBJ2-7; D perhaps matches TRBD1 (6 bases). Trimming pared 1 base from V and 5 bases from J, leaving 12 bases between. CDR3 size: 14 residues. Germline V gives CDR1 SGHTA, CDR2 FQGTGA. The CDR3 protein is CASSLMRTDNEQYF. DNA for the CDR3: TGTGCCAGCAGCTTAATGCGGACAGACAACGAGCAGTACTTC.

There are many counts of this clonotype. The rearrangement joins TRBV20-1 to TRBJ2-5, with a tentative D call TRBD1 (7 bases). The germline V gene has CDR1 DFQATT and CDR2 SNEGSKA (reference sequence). V lost 2 bases and J 2 bases, leaving 15 bases between the germline ends. The CDR3 is made up of 15 amino acids. CDR3 coding DNA: TGCAGTGCTAGATCCTCAGGGGGGCGGCAAGAGACCCAGTACTTC. The encoded protein is CSARSSGGRQETQYF.

This clonotype has at least ten counts. The rearrangement joins TRBV2 to TRBJ1-5, with a possible D match to TRBD1 (5 bases). Germline V gene data show CDR1 as SNHLY and CDR2 as FYNNEI. The CDR3 runs 12 residues. The V end lost 6 bases, the J end lost 3 bases, and 6 bases lay between the germline ends. Here the CDR3 reads CASRGTNQPQHF. The CDR3 nucleotides are TGTGCCAGCAGGGGGACCAATCAGCCCCAGCATTTT.

Ten or more counts support this clonotype. V is TRBV2 and J is TRBJ2-1; weak D call: TRBD2 (6 bases). This CDR3 is 15 amino acids long. Germline CDR1 reads SNHLY; CDR2 reads FYNNEI. V lost 4 bases to trimming and J lost 0 bases, with 10 bases between them. The CDR3 region is CASSAALASYNEQFF. The CDR3 DNA follows: TGTGCCAGCAGTGCGGCACTAGCCTCCTACAATGAGCAGTTCTTC.

Only a few counts were recorded for this clonotype. The CDR3 sequence is CASSLWRTGELFF. CDR3 nucleotide sequence: TGTGCCAGCAGTTTATGGCGGACCGGGGAGCTGTTTTTT. The V call is TRBV27, the J call TRBJ2-2, with D unclear. Deletions cut 1 base from V and 5 bases from J, with 5 bases between. CDR1 MNHEY and CDR2 SMNVEV come from the germline V gene (reference sequence). CDR3 size: 13 residues.

The V and J genes are TRBV2 and TRBJ2-5; 7 bases are a match to TRBD2. This CDR3 has 15 amino acids. The V gene's germline CDR1 is SNHLY and CDR2 FYNNEI. V shed 3 bases, J shed 1 base, and the junction held 5 bases outside the gene matches. CDR3 coding DNA: TGTGCCAGCAGTGATAGGGCTAGCGGCCAAGAGACCCAGTACTTC. This sequence encodes CASSDRASGQETQYF.

There are many counts of this clonotype. The chain has TRBV18 and TRBJ1-5; no definite D call. Trimming took off 2 bases at V and 7 bases at J, with 6 bases between the two ends. Germline V gives CDR1 KGHSH, CDR2 LQKENI. The CDR3 totals 12 residues. The CDR3 DNA follows: TGTGCCAGCTCACCAGGCCCGCAGCCCCAGCATTTT. Protein product: CASSPGPQPQHF.

This clonotype was observed many times. The V and J genes are TRBV20-1 and TRBJ2-7; 7 bases line up with TRBD1. Germline V gene data show CDR1 as DFQATT and CDR2 as SNEGSKA (reference sequence). After removal of 6 bases from V and 2 bases from J, the junction contained 7 bases not matched to a gene. CDR3 length: 13 amino acids. CDR3 DNA: TGCAGTGCCACAGGGGAGTTAACCTACGAGCAGTACTTC. It encodes CSATGELTYEQYF.

This chain connects TRBV30 to TRBJ2-4; the D gene is possibly TRBD1 (6 bases). V gave up 2 bases and J gave up 0 bases, with 23 bases separating them. CDR1 and CDR2 (germline): GTSNPN, SVGIG (reference sequence). The CDR3 covers 19 residues. The CDR3 here is CAWSPNVRTEYLAKNIQYF. CDR3 in DNA: TGTGCCTGGAGTCCCAACGTTAGGACAGAATATTTAGCCAAAAACATTCAGTACTTC.

This clonotype was detected only a few times. This chain uses TRBV10-3 with TRBJ2-1; 7 nucleotides align to TRBD2. Germline lookup yields CDR1 ENHRY and CDR2 SYGVKD. V shed 8 bases and J 9 bases; nucleotides not matched to a gene: 4. The CDR3 is 11 amino acids. Here the CDR3 DNA reads TGTGCCATCCGGGGGGTGGGTGAGCAGTTCTTC. Protein product: CAIRGVGEQFF.

This clonotype appeared many times. The chain links TRBV5-1 to TRBJ1-5, with a tentative D call TRBD1 (5 bases). Germline V gene data show CDR1 as SGHRS and CDR2 as YFSETQ. The V and J ends lost 4 bases and 7 bases respectively, with 18 bases between them. The CDR3 is 15 amino acids. The CDR3 coding sequence is TGCGCCAGCAGCCAAGAACCGGGGTCAGGGCAGCCCCAGCATTTT. Protein sequence: CASSQEPGSGQPQHF.

This clonotype was counted ten times or more. This chain joins TRBV5-1 and TRBJ1-4, with a possible D match to TRBD1 (6 bases). In germline, CDR1 is SGHRS, CDR2 YFSETQ. V lost 7 bases and J lost 7, with 14 bases in between. This CDR3 spans 13 amino acids. The DNA of the CDR3 is TGCGCCAGCCGTGGGGGGCTGTCTGAAAAACTGTTTTTT. This translates into CASRGGLSEKLFF.

Comments on this clonotype: A much bigger clone sits one base away, suggesting this may be a read error. The rearrangement joins TRBV10-3 to TRBJ1-4; no definite D call. V lost 3 bases to trimming and J lost 8 bases, with 7 bases between them. The CDR3 is made up of 12 amino acids. Germline V gene data show CDR1 as ENHRY and CDR2 as SYGVKD. CDR3 nucleotides: TGTGCCATCAGTGACTACATCGAAAAACTGTTTTTT. Translated: CAISDYIEKLFF.

As to this clonotype: Given a much more abundant clone one base away, this may be a read error. The rearrangement joins TRBV6-2 or TRBV6-3 to TRBJ2-2, with D perhaps TRBD1 (6 bases). V shed 7 bases and J shed 2 bases, with 11 bases lying between them. Germline assignment: CDR1 MNHEY and CDR2 SVGEGT. There are 14 residues in the CDR3. The chain's CDR3 is CASKGRGNTGELFF. DNA for the CDR3: TGTGCCAGCAAGGGCAGGGGTAACACCGGGGAGCTGTTTTTT.